Sequencing of this T cell receptor (beta chain) was carried out in a study of T cell responses to AZD1222 COVID-19 vaccine (dated by TCRdb to the early 2020s). With regard to the full study: AZD1222 recipients whose second dose came at about 4 weeks and those whose second dose came at about 12 weeks were combined into one group, since spike-specific TCR depth and breadth did not differ between the two schedules. Enrollment into the trials was organized by age into subgroups of 18-55, 56-69 and 70-plus years, and those subgroups contained around 150, 28 and 57 TCR-sequenced participants, respectively. TCR sequencing covered 230 or so trial participants: 200 to 220 given two doses of AZD1222 and 26 given two doses of MenACWY control vaccine.

From V the trimming removes 6 bases and from J it removes 7 bases, while the gene matches leave 6 bases of the junction unaccounted for. According to the germline V gene, CDR1 reads MNHEY and CDR2 reads SVGAGI. The CDR3 numbers 14 residues from cysteine through phenylalanine. Only CDR3 DNA remains: 42 bases, in frame from the first base. The time point label on this specimen signifies: baseline before first vaccination. Samples from vaccinated people were obtained from the UK trials COV001 and COV002, which included a single-blind randomized controlled phase 2/3 trial of AZD1222 (ChAdOx1 nCoV-19) in healthy adults. Trial participant PBMC samples were collected at day 0 and day 28 after the second dose for TCRbeta chain sequencing. The CDR3 regions of human TCRbeta chains were subjected to immunosequencing. Concerning the study's data processing: Repertoire TCRs were checked for matches against a reference library of SARS-CoV-2-specific TCRs that had been generated using the MIRA antigen-specificity platform. Breadth meant the fraction of unique TCRs that were SARS-CoV-2-associated, whereas depth meant the fraction of total T cells that were SARS-CoV-2-associated. Each spike-specific TCR was assigned to its reactive spike region and to a CD4 or CD8 class using the MIRA data. Log10-transformed breadth and depth values were compared by one-way ANOVA with Sidak's multiple comparisons tests. Drawn from immuneACCESS, this table holds only the in-frame rearrangements with V and J called that TCRdb kept. Clones are partly lost; checked studies trace under half to an unresolved V gene and leave the rest unexplained. Clone size and the V and J calls come from that table; the DNA yielded D and trimming. Within this sample are tens of thousands of clones, with 83% of them counted one time only. In total, the top ten clones hold 45% to 60% of the sample.

Regarding this clone: Its antigen is currently not known. Base quality data are lacking; no much larger clone is found one base away.

On the study overall, not on this receptor specifically: The 56-69-year group was small, and its depth increase did not reach significance, likely because of low power. Because no samples from the day 14 peak response were available, repertoires could be characterized only after the peak T cell response. Epitopes outside the regions mutated in the B.1.351 and B.1.1.7 variants were reportedly recognized by nearly half of the unique spike-specific TCRs. Conclusions about previously exposed vaccinees are limited, since just 5 or 6 AZD1222 recipients were seropositive for SARS-CoV-2 at baseline. The whole spike protein was spanned by vaccine-associated CD4 TCRs, and dominant responses were seen in regions 160-218 and 743-854. Most participants were white British and females outnumbered males, and the authors suggested that clonal diversity may have been underestimated. Spike-specific TCR breadth and depth rose significantly after two AZD1222 doses compared with day 0 and with MenACWY recipients.

The V and J segments used are TRBV6-5 and TRBJ1-2; TRBD1 agrees with 12 junctional bases. This receptor was identified in an adult in good health. The starting material was peripheral blood, obtained on day 0 of AZD1222 vaccination. The CDR3 here reads CASRTGTGGGGYTF. The DNA sequence is TGTGCCAGCAGAACCGGGACAGGGGGCGGTGGCTACACCTTC.